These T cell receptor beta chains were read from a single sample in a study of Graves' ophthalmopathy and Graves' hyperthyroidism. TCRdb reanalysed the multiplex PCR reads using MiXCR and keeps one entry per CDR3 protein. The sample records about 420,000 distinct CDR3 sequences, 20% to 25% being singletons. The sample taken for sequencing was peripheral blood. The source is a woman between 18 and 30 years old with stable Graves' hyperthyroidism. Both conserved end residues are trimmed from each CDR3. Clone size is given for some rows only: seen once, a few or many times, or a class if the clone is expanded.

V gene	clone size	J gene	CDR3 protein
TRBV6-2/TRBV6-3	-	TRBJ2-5	AGTPRRGETQY
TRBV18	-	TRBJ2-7	ASSPPADRYEQY
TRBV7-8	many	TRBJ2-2	ASSLERTLNTGELF
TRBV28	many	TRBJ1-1	ASNRPMGNTEAF
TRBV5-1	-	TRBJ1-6	ASRLESGGWGSPLH
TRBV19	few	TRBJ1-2	ASRPGGHGYT
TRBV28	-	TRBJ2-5	ASSHTSGGVMETQY
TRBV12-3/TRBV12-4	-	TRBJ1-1	ASRSDRGEAF
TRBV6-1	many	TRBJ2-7	ASRTSGSAEEQY
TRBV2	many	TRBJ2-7	AGRSGLAGEQY
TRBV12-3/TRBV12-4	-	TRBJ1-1	ASSPRTGVDTEAF
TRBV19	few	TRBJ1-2	ASSIGHPGQTDYGYT
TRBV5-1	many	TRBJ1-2	ASSLDRVGYGYT
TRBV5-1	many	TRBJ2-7	ASSLDLSSGRGEQY
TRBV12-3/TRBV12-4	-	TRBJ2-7	ASITGYDQY
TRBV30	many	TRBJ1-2	AWRFSETDYGYT
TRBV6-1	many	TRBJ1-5	ASSEGRVSNQPQH
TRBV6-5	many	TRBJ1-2	ASSYSLTGYGYT
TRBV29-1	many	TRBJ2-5	SAARGGQETQY
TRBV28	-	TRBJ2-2	ASKTNSGELF
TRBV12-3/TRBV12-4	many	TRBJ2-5	ASSWGLNQETQY
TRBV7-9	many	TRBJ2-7	ASSFTGGEYEQY
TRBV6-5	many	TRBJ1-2	ASSTGRYGYT
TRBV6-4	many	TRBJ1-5	ASSDPDSGGSNQPQH
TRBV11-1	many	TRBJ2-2	ASSRLYLPAGELF
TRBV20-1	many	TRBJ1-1	SARDTGGERITEAF
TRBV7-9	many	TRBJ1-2	ASSFGTNYGYT
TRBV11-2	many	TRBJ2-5	ASSFGVLQGIQETQY
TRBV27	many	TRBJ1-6	ASSLGEAGGGSPLH
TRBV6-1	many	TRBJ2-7	ASSARTGASSYEQY
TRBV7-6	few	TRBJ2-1	ASSSIWAVDGSYNEQF
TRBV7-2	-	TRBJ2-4	ASSLMLGGENIQY
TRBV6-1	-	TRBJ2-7	AISDRGVDEQY
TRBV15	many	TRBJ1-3	ATSLGRSSGNTIY
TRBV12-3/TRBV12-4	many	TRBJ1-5	ASSLSPVANQPQH
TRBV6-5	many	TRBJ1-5	ASSYSAPPGNQPQH
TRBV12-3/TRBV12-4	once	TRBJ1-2	ASSLGEGRGYT
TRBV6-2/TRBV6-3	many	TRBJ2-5	ASRLIPGHPLEAQY
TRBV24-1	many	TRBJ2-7	ATSSTVSYEQY
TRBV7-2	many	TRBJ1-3	ASSFASYSGNTIY
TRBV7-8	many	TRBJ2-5	ASSPQGNQETQY
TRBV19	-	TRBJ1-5	ASSRSRDSNQPQH
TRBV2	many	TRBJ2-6	ASSRGTVPSGANVLT
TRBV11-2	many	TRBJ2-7	ASSLQGAFEQY
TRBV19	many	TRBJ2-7	ASSPGRGRVSYEQY
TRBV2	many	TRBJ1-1	ASSEMQGATEAF
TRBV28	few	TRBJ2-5	ASSLIRESSQETQY